Shown below are 27 T cell receptor beta chains from a single sample sequenced in a study of OX40 agonist ivuxolimab in advanced cancers. TCRdb's table, derived via immunoSEQ multiplex PCR, lists solely in-frame clones and lacks some. The table has about 19,000 clones, over 70% seen once. The input for sequencing was CD4+ or CD8+ T cells sorted from blood, taken in a trial of the OX40 agonist ivuxolimab. Source of these receptors: an adult with an advanced solid tumor such as melanoma, head and neck, liver or kidney cancer.

The chain employs TRBV11-2 and TRBJ2-7; 8 bases are shared with TRBD1. V shed 1 base, J shed 5 bases, and the junction held 4 bases outside the gene matches. The CDR3 spans 14 residues. Per the germline V gene, CDR1 is SGHAT and CDR2 is FQNNGV. The DNA of the CDR3 is TGTGCCAGCAGCTTAGTGAGGACAGGGAACGAGCAGTACTTC. Translating it yields CASSLVRTGNEQYF. The complete variable domain, with remaining parts taken from reference TRBV11-2 and TRBJ2-7, reads EAGVAQSPRYKIIEKRQSVAFWCNPISGHATLYWYQQILGQGPKLLIQFQNNGVVDDSQLPKDRFSAERLKGVDSTLKIQPAKLEDSAVYLCASSLVRTGNEQYFGPGTRLTVT.

Of note for this clone: It differs at one base from a far larger clone, so likely a read error. The sample has other DNA sequences that encode this CDR3 too. The chain combines TRBV28 with TRBJ1-1; 7 bases match TRBD1. Trimming at V came to 10 bases and at J to 5 bases, leaving 13 bases not matched to a gene. The CDR3 totals 14 residues. The germline V gene has CDR1 MDHEN and CDR2 SYDVKM. The CDR3 DNA follows: TGTGCCACCGTTCAAAGCAGGGGGAGGACTGAAGCTTTCTTT. Its translation is CATVQSRGRTEAFF.

The chain links TRBV19 to TRBJ2-1; TRBD2 matches 9 bases. The length of the CDR3 is 16 residues. Germline lookup yields CDR1 LNHDA and CDR2 SQIVND (reference sequence). V shed 5 bases and J 0 bases; nucleotides not matched to a gene: 5. The CDR3 here is CASSSWGLASYNEQFF. Written as DNA, the CDR3 is TGTGCCAGTAGTTCCTGGGGACTAGCCTCCTACAATGAGCAGTTCTTC. Combining the CDR3 with reference TRBV19 and TRBJ2-1 gives the whole variable domain DGGITQSPKYLFRKEGQNVTLSCEQNLNHDAMYWYRQDPGQGLRLIYYSQIVNDFQKGDIAEGYSVSREKKESFPLTVTSAQKNPTAFYLCASSSWGLASYNEQFFGPGTRLTVL.

V is TRBV6-5 and J is TRBJ2-3; no clear D. Germline values: CDR1 MNHEY, CDR2 SVGAGI. There are 13 residues in the CDR3. Trimming left V 4 bases short and J 4 bases short, with 9 bases between. The CDR3 nucleotides read TGTGCCAGCAGTTTCGGGTTCCCAGATACGCAGTATTTT. Protein: CASSFGFPDTQYF.

The chain joins TRBV27 to TRBJ1-2; D perhaps matches TRBD1 (5 bases). The CDR3 has 18 amino acids. CDR1 MNHEY and CDR2 SMNVEV come from the germline V gene (reference sequence). V was cut by 3 bases and J by 5 bases, with 25 bases left in between. The CDR3: CASSFLPGGRGHPYGYTF. DNA of the CDR3: TGTGCCAGCAGTTTCCTCCCTGGGGGTCGGGGTCATCCTTATGGCTACACCTTC.

V is TRBV30 and J is TRBJ2-1; 14 bases match TRBD2. Trimming took 8 bases from V and 0 from J; bases not matched to a gene: 9. Germline lookup yields CDR1 GTSNPN and CDR2 SVGIG (reference sequence). The CDR3 runs 17 residues. The CDR3 protein is CARKPGLAGDSYNEQFF. In DNA, the CDR3 is TGTGCCCGTAAACCGGGACTAGCGGGGGACTCCTACAATGAGCAGTTCTTC.

J is TRBJ1-2 and V is TRBV19; D ambiguous. Looked up from germline, CDR1 is LNHDA and CDR2 is SQIVND (reference sequence). This CDR3 has 14 residues. V was clipped by 3 bases and J by 3 bases, with 11 bases between them. The CDR3 spells CASSIGTSYYGYTF. The DNA of the CDR3 is TGTGCCAGTAGTATCGGCACCTCGTACTATGGCTACACCTTC.

J is TRBJ1-1 and V is TRBV29-1; D remains unclear. CDR3 length: 14 amino acids. Germline values: CDR1 SQVTM, CDR2 ANQGSEA. Trimming pared 5 bases from V and 0 bases from J, leaving 13 bases between. Here the CDR3 reads CSVLEGSLNTEAFF. The CDR3 region has the DNA TGCAGCGTTCTGGAGGGCTCCCTGAACACTGAAGCTTTCTTT. Together with reference TRBV29-1 and TRBJ1-1, the CDR3 gives the full variable domain: SAVISQKPSRDICQRGTSLTIQCQVDSQVTMMFWYRQQPGQSLTLIATANQGSEATYESGFVIDKFPISRPNLTFSTLTVSNMSPEDSSIYLCSVLEGSLNTEAFFGQGTRLTVV.

CDR3 coding DNA: TGTGCCAGTAGCCACGGGACTCACAATGAGCAGTTCTTC. Translation gives CASSHGTHNEQFF. The chain has TRBV19 and TRBJ2-1; TRBD2 might be the D (6 bases). Germline CDR1 is LNHDA and CDR2 is SQIVND (reference sequence). V was pared by 6 bases and J by 5 bases, with 11 bases between. The CDR3 consists of 13 residues.

The CDR3, as DNA: TGTGCCAGCAGCTTTCTCGGGAACTACGAGCAGTACTTC. This gives the protein CASSFLGNYEQYF. This sequence joins TRBV7-6 and TRBJ2-7; D possibly corresponds to TRBD2 (5 bases). In germline, CDR1 is SGHVS, CDR2 FNYEAQ. V lost 3 bases and J lost 3, with 9 bases in between. The CDR3 sequence is 13 residues long.

With regard to this clone: At the DNA level, this CDR3 is encoded by other sequences in the same sample as well. V and J are TRBV27 and TRBJ1-2; 8 bases are shared with TRBD1. Germline V gene lookup returns CDR1 MNHEY and CDR2 SMNVEV (reference sequence). After removal of 2 bases from V and 4 bases from J, the junction contained 3 bases not matched to a gene. The CDR3 extends over 14 amino acids. The CDR3 DNA reads TGTGCCAGCAGTTTAGGACAGGGCCGCTATGGCTACACCTTC. Encoded protein: CASSLGQGRYGYTF.

The CDR3 DNA reads as TGTGCCATCAGTGATCCGACTAGCGAAAACGAGCAGTACTTC. It yields the protein CAISDPTSENEQYF. The V and J genes are TRBV10-3 and TRBJ2-7, with TRBD2 identical over 8 bases. J was trimmed by 5 bases and V by 3 bases; bases with no gene match: 6. This CDR3 has 14 residues. Per germline, CDR1 ENHRY and CDR2 SYGVKD.

The CDR3 loop is CASSKTGTGVTYNEQFF. The DNA of the CDR3 is TGTGCCAGCAGCAAAACCGGGACAGGCGTAACCTACAATGAGCAGTTCTTC. V and J are TRBV7-8 and TRBJ2-1, with 8 bases lining up with TRBD1. Germline V lookup: CDR1 SGHVS, CDR2 FQNEAQ. Unmatched junction bases numbered 11, after V lost 5 bases and J lost 2 bases. The CDR3 contains 17 residues.

J is TRBJ2-1 and V is TRBV19, with D uncertain. The CDR3 spans 12 residues. The germline gives CDR1 LNHDA, CDR2 SQIVND (reference sequence). V lost 3 bases and J 6 bases, leaving 6 bases between the germline ends. The CDR3 bases are TGTGCCAGTAGTATTCCTAGCAATGAGCAGTTCTTC. Protein sequence: CASSIPSNEQFF.

The V gene is TRBV5-6, the J gene TRBJ2-7, with TRBD2 identical over 8 bases. The CDR3 has 12 residues. V lost 3 bases and J lost 6; bases outside the gene matches: 2. Germline values: CDR1 SGHDT, CDR2 YYEEEE. The DNA for the CDR3 is TGTGCCAGCAGCTCTGGACTAGCCGAGCAGTACTTC. Encoded protein: CASSSGLAEQYF. Full variable domain (missing parts from reference TRBV5-6 and TRBJ2-7): DAGVTQSPTHLIKTRGQQVTLRCSPKSGHDTVSWYQQALGQGPQFIFQYYEEEERQRGNFPDRFSGHQFPNYSSELNVNALLLGDSALYLCASSSGLAEQYFGPGTRLTVT.

This chain connects TRBV7-2 to TRBJ2-3; D unresolved. V was clipped by 5 bases and J by 1 base, with 10 bases between them. Germline CDR1 is SGHTA and CDR2 is FQGNSA. The CDR3 has 14 residues. CDR3 loop: CASSLISRTDTQYF. CDR3 bases: TGTGCCAGCAGCCTAATTAGTCGCACAGATACGCAGTATTTT.

The gene calls are TRBV6-5 and TRBJ2-3, with D possibly matching TRBD2 (5 bases). Germline V lookup: CDR1 MNHEY, CDR2 SVGAGI. This CDR3 contains 15 residues. The V and J ends lost 5 bases and 5 bases respectively, with 17 bases between them. This CDR3 is CASSPVGARGDTQYF. DNA for the CDR3: TGTGCCAGCAGTCCCGTCGGCGCCCGGGGAGATACGCAGTATTTT.

This clone showed up just once. The gene calls are TRBV10-3 and TRBJ2-7, with 9 bases lining up with TRBD1. The CDR3 has 20 amino acids. Germline CDR1 reads ENHRY; CDR2 reads SYGVKD. V trimming: 3 bases; J trimming: 3 bases; junction bases outside the gene matches: 21. This CDR3 reads CAISDSLQGARIKSGYEQYF. The CDR3 DNA sequence: TGTGCCATCAGTGATTCCTTACAGGGGGCGCGTATCAAAAGCGGCTACGAGCAGTACTTC.

This rearrangement joins TRBV2 to TRBJ1-1; 7 positions match TRBD1. V trimming: 7 bases; J trimming: 3 bases; junction bases outside the gene matches: 11. Germline V CDR1 and CDR2: SNHLY, FYNNEI. The CDR3 length is 15 residues. This CDR3 is CASTSPDRADTEAFF. CDR3 DNA: TGTGCCAGCACTTCCCCTGACAGGGCGGACACTGAAGCTTTCTTT.

This clone was recorded once. The V call is TRBV2, the J call TRBJ2-7; no firm D call. Deletions cut 10 bases from V and 4 bases from J, with 17 bases between. The germline CDR1 and CDR2 sequences are SNHLY and FYNNEI. This CDR3 spans 13 amino acids. The CDR3 sequence: CATQLMILYEQYF. The CDR3 region has the DNA TGTGCCACCCAACTGATGATATTGTACGAGCAGTACTTC.

The genes are TRBV10-3 and TRBJ1-1; D is possibly TRBD1 (5 bases). Between the trimmed V and J ends, which lost 2 bases and 0 bases, there was a span of 10 bases. Germline CDR1 ENHRY, CDR2 SYGVKD. The length of the CDR3 is 15 residues. CDR3 bases: TGTGCCATCAGTGAGGACAGCTGGCTGAACACTGAAGCTTTCTTT. This encodes CAISEDSWLNTEAFF.

This clone was detected a few times. V is TRBV4-3 and J is TRBJ2-2; possibly TRBD2 for D (7 bases). Germline V CDR1 and CDR2: LGHNA, YSLEER. The CDR3 contains 15 residues. The V end lost 4 bases, the J end lost 7 bases, and 16 bases lay between the germline ends. This chain's CDR3 is CASSRGGGDGGELFF. The CDR3 DNA reads as TGCGCCAGCAGCCGAGGGGGAGGGGACGGCGGGGAGCTGTTTTTT.

The rearrangement links TRBV11-2 to TRBJ2-5, with TRBD1 identical over 12 bases. V shed 3 bases and J 4 bases; nucleotides not matched to a gene: 3. The CDR3 runs to 15 residues. Germline CDR1 SGHAT, CDR2 FQNNGV. CDR3 sequence (DNA): TGTGCCAGCAGCTTGGGGACAGGGGGCCGAGAGACCCAGTACTTC. This codes for CASSLGTGGRETQYF.

This clone was counted a few times. The V call is TRBV21-1, the J call TRBJ2-7; the D call in the table, TRBD1, was not verified against the DNA. TRBV21-1 is annotated as a pseudogene. This CDR3 has 14 residues. The CDR3 spells CASSVTGTRDEQYF. The CDR3 coding sequence is TGTGCCAGCAGCGTGACAGGGACGAGAGACGAGCAGTACTTC.

The gene calls are TRBV9 and TRBJ2-3, with a possible D match to TRBD2 (6 bases). The germline V gene has CDR1 SGDLS and CDR2 YYNGEE. This CDR3 is 16 amino acids long. V was shortened by 3 bases and J by 2 bases, with 16 bases between the two germline ends. The CDR3: CASSGTGVGSTDTQYF. For the CDR3, the DNA is TGTGCCAGCAGCGGGACGGGGGTAGGGTCCACAGATACGCAGTATTTT.

The V gene is TRBV11-2, the J gene TRBJ2-1; 7 positions agree with TRBD2. The junction had 13 bases not matched to a gene; V was cut back by 6 bases and J by 14 bases. The CDR3 is 13 residues long. Per germline, CDR1 SGHAT and CDR2 FQNNGV. The CDR3 spells CASSSSGVGGEFF. The DNA for the CDR3 is TGTGCCAGCAGTTCCTCGGGGGTGGGAGGGGAGTTCTTC. The complete variable domain, with remaining parts taken from reference TRBV11-2 and TRBJ2-1, reads EAGVAQSPRYKIIEKRQSVAFWCNPISGHATLYWYQQILGQGPKLLIQFQNNGVVDDSQLPKDRFSAERLKGVDSTLKIQPAKLEDSAVYLCASSSSGVGGEFFGPGTRLTVL.

Note on this clone: One junction end disagrees with the germline gene, perhaps due to a read error. The chain has TRBV7-7 and TRBJ2-1; D might be TRBD2 (5 bases). The CDR3 covers 15 residues. Germline V gives CDR1 SSHAT, CDR2 FNYEAQ (reference sequence). CDR3 sequence: CASSLARVPYNEQFF. The CDR3 DNA sequence: TGTGCTAGCAGCTTAGCGAGAGTCCCTTACAATGAGCAGTTCTTC.